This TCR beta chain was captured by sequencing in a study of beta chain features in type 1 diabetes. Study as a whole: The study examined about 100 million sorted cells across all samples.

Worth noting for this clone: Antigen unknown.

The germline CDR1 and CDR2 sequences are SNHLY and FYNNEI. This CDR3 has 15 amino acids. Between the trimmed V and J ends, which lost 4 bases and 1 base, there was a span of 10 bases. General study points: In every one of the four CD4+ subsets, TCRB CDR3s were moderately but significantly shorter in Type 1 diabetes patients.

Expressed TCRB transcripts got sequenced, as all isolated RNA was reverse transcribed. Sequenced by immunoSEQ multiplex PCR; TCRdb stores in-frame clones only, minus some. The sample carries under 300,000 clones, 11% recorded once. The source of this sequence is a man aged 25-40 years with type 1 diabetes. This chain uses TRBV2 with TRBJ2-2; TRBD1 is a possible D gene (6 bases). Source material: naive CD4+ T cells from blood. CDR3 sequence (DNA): TGTGCCAGCAGTGGAAGGGGGTGGAACACCGGGGAGCTGTTTTTT. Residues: CASSGRGWNTGELFF.